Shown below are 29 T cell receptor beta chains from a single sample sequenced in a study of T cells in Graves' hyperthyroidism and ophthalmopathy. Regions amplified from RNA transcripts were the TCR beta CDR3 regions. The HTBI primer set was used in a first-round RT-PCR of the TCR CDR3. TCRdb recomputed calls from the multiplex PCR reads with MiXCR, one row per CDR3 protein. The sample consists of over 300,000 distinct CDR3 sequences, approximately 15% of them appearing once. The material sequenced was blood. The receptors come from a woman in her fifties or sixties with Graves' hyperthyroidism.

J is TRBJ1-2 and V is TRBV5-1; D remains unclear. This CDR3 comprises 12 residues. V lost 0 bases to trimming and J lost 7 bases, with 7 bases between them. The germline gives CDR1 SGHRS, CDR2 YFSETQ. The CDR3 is CASSLDSLGYTF. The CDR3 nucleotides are TGCGCCAGCAGCTTGGATTCGCTTGGCTACACCTTC.

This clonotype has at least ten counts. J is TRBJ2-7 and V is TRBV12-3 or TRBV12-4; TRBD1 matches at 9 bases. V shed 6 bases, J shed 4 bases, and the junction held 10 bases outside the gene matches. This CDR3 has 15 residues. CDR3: CASRGTGTGRYEQYF. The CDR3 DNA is TGTGCCAGCAGAGGAACCGGGACAGGGCGTTACGAGCAGTACTTC.

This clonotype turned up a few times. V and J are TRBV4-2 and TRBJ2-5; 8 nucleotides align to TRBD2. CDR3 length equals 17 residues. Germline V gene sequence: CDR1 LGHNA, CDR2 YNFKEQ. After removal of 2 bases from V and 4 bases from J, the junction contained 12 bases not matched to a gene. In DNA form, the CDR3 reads TGTGCCAGCAGCCAACCCTCCGGGGGGGGCGCGGGAGAGACCCAGTACTTC. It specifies CASSQPSGGGAGETQYF.

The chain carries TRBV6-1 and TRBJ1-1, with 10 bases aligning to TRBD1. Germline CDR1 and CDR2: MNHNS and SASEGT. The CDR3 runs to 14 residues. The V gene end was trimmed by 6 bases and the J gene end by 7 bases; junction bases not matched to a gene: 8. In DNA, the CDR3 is TGTGCCAGCAGGAAGACAGGGGGCGGAGGTGAAGCTTTCTTT. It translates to CASRKTGGGGEAFF.

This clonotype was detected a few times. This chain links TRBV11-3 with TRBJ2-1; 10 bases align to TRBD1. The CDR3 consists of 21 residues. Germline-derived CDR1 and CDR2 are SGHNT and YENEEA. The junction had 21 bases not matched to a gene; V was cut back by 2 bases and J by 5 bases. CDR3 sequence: CASSLPFGQGGGWRNHNEQFF. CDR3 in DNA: TGTGCCAGCAGCTTACCATTCGGACAGGGGGGGGGGTGGCGGAACCACAATGAGCAGTTCTTC.

CDR3 amino acids: CATSRVLQGSGDTQYF. The CDR3 bases are TGTGCCACCAGCAGAGTATTGCAGGGATCTGGAGATACGCAGTATTTT. The chain joins TRBV15 to TRBJ2-3; perhaps TRBD1 as D (5 bases). In germline, CDR1 is LNHNV, CDR2 YYDKDF (reference sequence). CDR3 length equals 16 residues. V was shortened by 1 base and J by 5 bases, with 16 bases between the two germline ends.

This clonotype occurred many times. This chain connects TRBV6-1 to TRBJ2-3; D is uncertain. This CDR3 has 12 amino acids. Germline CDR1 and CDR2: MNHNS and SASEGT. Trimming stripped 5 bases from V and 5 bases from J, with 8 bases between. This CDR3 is CASSSRRDTQYF. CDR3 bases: TGTGCCAGCAGTTCCCGAAGAGATACGCAGTATTTT.

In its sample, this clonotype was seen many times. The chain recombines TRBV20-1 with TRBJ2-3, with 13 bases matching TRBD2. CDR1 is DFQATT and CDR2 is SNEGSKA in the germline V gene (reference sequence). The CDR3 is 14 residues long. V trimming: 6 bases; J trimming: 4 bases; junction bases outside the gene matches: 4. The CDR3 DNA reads TGCAGTGCCCCACTAGCGGGAGGGGCAGATACGCAGTATTTT. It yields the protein CSAPLAGGADTQYF.

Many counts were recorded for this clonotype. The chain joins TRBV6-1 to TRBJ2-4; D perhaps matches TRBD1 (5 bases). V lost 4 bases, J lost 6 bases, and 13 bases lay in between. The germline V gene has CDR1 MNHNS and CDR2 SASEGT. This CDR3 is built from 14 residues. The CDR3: CASSGRVHGNIQYF. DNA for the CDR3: TGTGCCAGCAGTGGCAGGGTGCATGGAAACATTCAGTACTTC.

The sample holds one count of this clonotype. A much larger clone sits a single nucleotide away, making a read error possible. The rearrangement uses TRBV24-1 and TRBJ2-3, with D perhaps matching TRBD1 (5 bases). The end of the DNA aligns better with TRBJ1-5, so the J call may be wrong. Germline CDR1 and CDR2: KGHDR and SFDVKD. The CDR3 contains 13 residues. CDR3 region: CATSSGGPDTQHF. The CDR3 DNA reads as TGTGCCACCAGTTCGGGGGGACCAGATACGCAGCATTTT.

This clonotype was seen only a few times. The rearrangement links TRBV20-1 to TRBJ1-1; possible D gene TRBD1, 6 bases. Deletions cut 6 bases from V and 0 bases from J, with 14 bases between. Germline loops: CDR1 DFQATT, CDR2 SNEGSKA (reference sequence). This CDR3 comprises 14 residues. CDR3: CSATRQVLNTEAFF. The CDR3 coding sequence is TGCAGTGCAACACGACAGGTATTGAACACTGAAGCTTTCTTT.

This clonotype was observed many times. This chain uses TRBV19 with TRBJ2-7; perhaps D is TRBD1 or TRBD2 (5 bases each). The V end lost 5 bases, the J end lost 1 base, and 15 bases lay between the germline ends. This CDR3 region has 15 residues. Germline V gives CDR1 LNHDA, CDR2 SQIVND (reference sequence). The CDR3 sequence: CASSAQGPGSYEQYF. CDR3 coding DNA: TGTGCCAGTAGTGCCCAGGGACCAGGATCCTACGAGCAGTACTTC.

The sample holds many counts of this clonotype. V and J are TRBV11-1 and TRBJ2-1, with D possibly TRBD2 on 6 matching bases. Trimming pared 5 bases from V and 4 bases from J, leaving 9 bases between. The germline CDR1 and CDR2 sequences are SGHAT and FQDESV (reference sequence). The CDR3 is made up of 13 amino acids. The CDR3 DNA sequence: TGTGCCAGCAGCCCCCGGGAGTACAATGAGCAGTTCTTC. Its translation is CASSPREYNEQFF.

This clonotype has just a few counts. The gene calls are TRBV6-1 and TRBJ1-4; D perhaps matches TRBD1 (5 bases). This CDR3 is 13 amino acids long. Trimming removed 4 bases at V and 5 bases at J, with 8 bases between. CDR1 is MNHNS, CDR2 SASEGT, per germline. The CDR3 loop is CASSVGRNEKLFF. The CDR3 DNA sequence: TGTGCCAGCAGTGTGGGACGGAATGAAAAACTGTTTTTT.

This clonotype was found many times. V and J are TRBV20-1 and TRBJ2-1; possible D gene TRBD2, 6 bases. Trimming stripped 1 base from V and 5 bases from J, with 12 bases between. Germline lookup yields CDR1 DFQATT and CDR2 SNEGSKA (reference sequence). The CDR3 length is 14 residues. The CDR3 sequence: CSARAASANNEQFF. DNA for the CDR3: TGCAGTGCTAGAGCGGCTAGCGCTAACAATGAGCAGTTCTTC.

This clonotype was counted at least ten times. This CDR3 is CASSFRGGTSTGELFF. The CDR3 coding sequence is TGTGCCAGCAGCTTTCGAGGAGGTACCAGCACCGGGGAGCTGTTTTTT. This chain connects TRBV5-5 to TRBJ2-2, with D perhaps TRBD2 (5 bases). V was pared by 2 bases and J by 4 bases, with 15 bases between. Germline CDR1 reads SGHKS; CDR2 reads YYEKEE (reference sequence). CDR3 length: 16 amino acids.

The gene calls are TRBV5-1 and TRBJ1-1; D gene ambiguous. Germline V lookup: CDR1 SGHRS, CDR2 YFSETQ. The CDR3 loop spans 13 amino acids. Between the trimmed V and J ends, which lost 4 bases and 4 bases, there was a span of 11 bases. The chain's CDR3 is CASSPPVSTEAFF. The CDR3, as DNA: TGCGCCAGCAGCCCTCCAGTATCCACTGAAGCTTTCTTT.

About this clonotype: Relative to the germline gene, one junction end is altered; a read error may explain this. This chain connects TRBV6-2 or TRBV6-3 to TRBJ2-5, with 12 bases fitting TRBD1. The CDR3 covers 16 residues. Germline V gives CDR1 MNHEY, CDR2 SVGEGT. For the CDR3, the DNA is TGTGCCAGCAGTCACGGGACAGGGGGCTTTCGAGAGACCCGGTACTTC. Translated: CASSHGTGGFRETRYF.

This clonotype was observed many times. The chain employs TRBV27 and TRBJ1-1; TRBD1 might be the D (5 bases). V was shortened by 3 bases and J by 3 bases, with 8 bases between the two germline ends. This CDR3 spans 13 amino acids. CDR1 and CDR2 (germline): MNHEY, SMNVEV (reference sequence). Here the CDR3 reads CASSLARDTEAFF. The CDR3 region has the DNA TGTGCCAGCAGTTTGGCCAGGGACACTGAAGCTTTCTTT.

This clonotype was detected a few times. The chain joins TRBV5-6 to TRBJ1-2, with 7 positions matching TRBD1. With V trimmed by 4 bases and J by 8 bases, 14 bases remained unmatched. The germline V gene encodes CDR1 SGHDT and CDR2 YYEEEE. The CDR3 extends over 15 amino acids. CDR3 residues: CASSPLPRQGRGYTF. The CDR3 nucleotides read TGTGCCAGCAGCCCTCTCCCGAGACAGGGAAGGGGCTACACCTTC.

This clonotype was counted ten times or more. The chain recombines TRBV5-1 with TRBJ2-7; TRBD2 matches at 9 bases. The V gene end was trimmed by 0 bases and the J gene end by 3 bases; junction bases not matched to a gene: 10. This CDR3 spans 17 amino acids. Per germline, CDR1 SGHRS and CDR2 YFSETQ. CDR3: CASSLAFGLAGLYEQYF. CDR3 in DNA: TGCGCCAGCAGCTTGGCCTTCGGGCTAGCGGGACTCTACGAGCAGTACTTC.

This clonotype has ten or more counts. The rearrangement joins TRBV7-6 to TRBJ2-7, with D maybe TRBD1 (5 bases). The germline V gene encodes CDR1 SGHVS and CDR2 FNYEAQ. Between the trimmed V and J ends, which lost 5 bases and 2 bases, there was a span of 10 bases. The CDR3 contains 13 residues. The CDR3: CASSGHGTYEQYF. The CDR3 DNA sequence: TGTGCCAGCAGCGGACATGGAACCTACGAGCAGTACTTC.

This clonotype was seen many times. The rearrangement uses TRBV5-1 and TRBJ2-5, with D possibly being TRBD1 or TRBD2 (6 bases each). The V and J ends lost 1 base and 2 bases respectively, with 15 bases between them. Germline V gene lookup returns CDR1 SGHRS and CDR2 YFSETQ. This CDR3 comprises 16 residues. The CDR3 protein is CASSLRGAGEQETQYF. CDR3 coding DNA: TGCGCCAGCAGCTTGAGGGGGGCAGGGGAACAAGAGACCCAGTACTTC.

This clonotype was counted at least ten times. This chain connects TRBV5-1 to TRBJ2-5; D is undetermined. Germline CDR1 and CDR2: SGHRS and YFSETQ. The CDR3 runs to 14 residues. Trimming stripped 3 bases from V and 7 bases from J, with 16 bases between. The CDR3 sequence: CASSWKGFEGTQYF. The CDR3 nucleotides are TGCGCCAGCAGCTGGAAGGGTTTCGAAGGGACCCAGTACTTC. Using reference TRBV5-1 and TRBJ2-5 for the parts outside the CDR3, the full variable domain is KAGVTQTPRYLIKTRGQQVTLSCSPISGHRSVSWYQQTPGQGLQFLFEYFSETQRNKGNFPGRFSGRQFSNSRSEMNVSTLELGDSALYLCASSWKGFEGTQYFGPGTRLLVL.

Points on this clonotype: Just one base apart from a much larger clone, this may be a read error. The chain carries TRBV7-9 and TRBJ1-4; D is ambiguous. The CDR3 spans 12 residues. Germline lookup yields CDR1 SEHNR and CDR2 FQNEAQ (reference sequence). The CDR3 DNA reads TGTGCCAGCAGCTCCAGTAATGAAAAACTGCTTTTT. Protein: CASSSSNEKLLF.

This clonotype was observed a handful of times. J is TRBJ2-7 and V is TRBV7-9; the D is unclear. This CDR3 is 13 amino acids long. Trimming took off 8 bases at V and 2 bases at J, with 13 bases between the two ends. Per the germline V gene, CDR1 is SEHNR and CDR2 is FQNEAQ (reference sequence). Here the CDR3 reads CASQAATAYEQYF. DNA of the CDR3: TGTGCCAGCCAGGCGGCTACGGCCTACGAGCAGTACTTC.

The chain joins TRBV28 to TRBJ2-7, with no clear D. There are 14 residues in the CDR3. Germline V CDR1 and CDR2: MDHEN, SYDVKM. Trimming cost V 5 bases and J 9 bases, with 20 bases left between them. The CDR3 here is CASSSLLGIDGQYF. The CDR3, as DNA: TGTGCCAGCAGTAGCCTATTAGGTATCGACGGGCAGTACTTC.

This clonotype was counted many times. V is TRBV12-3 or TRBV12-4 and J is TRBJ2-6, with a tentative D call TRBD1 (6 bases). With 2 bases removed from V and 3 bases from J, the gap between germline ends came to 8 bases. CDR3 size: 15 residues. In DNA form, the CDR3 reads TGTGCCAGCAGTTTAAGGGGGAATGGGGCCAACGTCCTGACTTTC. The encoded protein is CASSLRGNGANVLTF.

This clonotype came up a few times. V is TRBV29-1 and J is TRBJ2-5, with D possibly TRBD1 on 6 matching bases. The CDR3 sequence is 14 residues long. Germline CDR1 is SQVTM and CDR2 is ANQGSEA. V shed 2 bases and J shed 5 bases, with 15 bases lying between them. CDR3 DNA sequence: TGCAGCGTTGAATTTGGTAGCCAGGGGGAGACCCAGTACTTC. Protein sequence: CSVEFGSQGETQYF.